The source of this TCR beta chain is a study of T-cell reconstitution after alpha-beta-depleted transplantation in children. Whole-study findings and limits: Surviving recipient cells, namely T cells and thymic progenitors, were the source of high day-60 TCRbeta diversity in some patients. Several hundred expanded graft clones reportedly supplied alpha-beta T cells about two months after transplant. After one year, T-cell counts and TCRbeta diversity mostly came from new T cells.

Turning to this clonotype: Its target is not known.

The TCRbeta library was prepared with unique molecular identifiers. Using its own MiXCR run on the PCR reads, TCRdb lists one record per CDR3 protein. The sample consists of 780,000 or so distinct CDR3 sequences, roughly 15% of them appearing once. The specimen was PBMCs, mostly from graft donor cells, collected 360 days after TCRalphabeta/CD19-depleted stem cell transplant. This receptor was taken from a male patient younger than 18 who had a stem cell transplant for acute lymphoblastic leukemia, so the T cells may come from the graft donor.

This CDR3 is CASGREGGPFTDTQYF. CDR3 in DNA: TGCGCCAGCGGACGGGAGGGAGGCCCTTTCACAGATACGCAGTATTTT. This chain uses TRBV10-1 with TRBJ2-3; 8 nucleotides match TRBD2. Germline V gene data show CDR1 as WNHNN and CDR2 as SYGVQD (reference sequence). With 8 bases clipped from V and 2 bases from J, the junction kept 12 bases outside the gene matches. The CDR3 spans 16 residues.